Following are 20 T cell receptor beta chains from one sample sequenced in a study of T cells in Graves' hyperthyroidism and ophthalmopathy. Amplification targeted TCR beta CDR3 regions from RNA transcripts. A set of HTBI primers served as the primers for a first-round RT-PCR of the TCR CDR3. TCRdb fed the multiplex PCR reads into MiXCR, producing one record per CDR3 protein. The table has 500,000 to 650,000 distinct CDR3 sequences, about 15% seen once. Sequenced sample: blood. The source is a woman in her 40s with Graves' hyperthyroidism.

This clonotype was recorded many times. The chain is built from TRBV6-1 and TRBJ1-4; D perhaps matches TRBD1 (5 bases). Germline V gene data show CDR1 as MNHNS and CDR2 as SASEGT. Deletions cut 7 bases from V and 4 bases from J, with 16 bases between. This CDR3 has 15 residues. This chain's CDR3 is CASTEPTGLNEKLFF. The CDR3 DNA reads TGTGCCAGCACCGAACCTACGGGACTTAATGAAAAACTGTTTTTT.

The chain couples TRBV12-3 or TRBV12-4 to TRBJ1-3; 10 bases are a match to TRBD1. J was trimmed by 3 bases and V by 6 bases; bases with no gene match: 11. This CDR3 has 17 residues. The CDR3 loop reads CASSSSRGTGVGNTIYF. In nucleotides, the CDR3 is TGTGCCAGCAGCTCAAGCCGAGGGACAGGGGTTGGAAACACCATATATTTT.

The chain combines TRBV29-1 with TRBJ1-1; weak D call: TRBD1 (5 bases). This CDR3 is built from 15 residues. The germline gives CDR1 SQVTM, CDR2 ANQGSEA. The germline V and J ends were trimmed by 0 bases and 1 base, with 12 bases remaining between them. The CDR3 loop reads CSVEDFWQGNTEAFF. The CDR3 nucleotides read TGCAGCGTTGAAGATTTTTGGCAGGGGAACACTGAAGCTTTCTTT.

In the case of this clonotype: A much bigger clone sits one base away, suggesting this may be a read error. The chain uses TRBV5-6 and TRBJ2-2; 8 bases line up with TRBD1. This CDR3 spans 16 amino acids. CDR1 and CDR2 from the germline V gene are SGHDT and YYEEEE. This CDR3 reads CAGSFGQGRNTGELFF. As DNA, the CDR3 is TGTGCCGGCAGCTTTGGACAGGGCAGGAACACCGGGGAGCTGTTTTTT. Looking up the rest from reference TRBV5-6 and TRBJ2-2 gives the full variable domain: DAGVTQSPTHLIKTRGQQVTLRCSPKSGHDTVSWYQQALGQGPQFIFQYYEEEERQRGNFPDRFSGHQFPNYSSELNVNALLLGDSALYLCAGSFGQGRNTGELFFGEGSRLTVL.

This clonotype showed up many times. The rearrangement uses TRBV7-3 and TRBJ2-5; D may match TRBD1 or TRBD2 (6 bases each). Germline CDR1 is SGHTA and CDR2 is FQGTGA. The CDR3 sequence is 13 residues long. Trimming removed 2 bases from V and 5 bases from J, with 9 bases in between. For the CDR3, the DNA is TGTGCCAGCAGCTTATACGGGGGCGAGACCCAGTACTTC. Its translation: CASSLYGGETQYF. Drawing the rest from reference TRBV7-3 and TRBJ2-5, the complete variable domain is GAGVSQTPSNKVTEKGKYVELRCDPISGHTALYWYRQSLGQGPEFLIYFQGTGAADDSGLPNDRFFAVRPEGSVSTLKIQRTERGDSAVYLCASSLYGGETQYFGPGTRLLVL.

This clonotype came up many times. V gene TRBV28 combines with J gene TRBJ2-1; 8 bases line up with TRBD2. Germline CDR1 MDHEN, CDR2 SYDVKM. V shed 5 bases and J 0 bases; nucleotides not matched to a gene: 9. CDR3 length: 17 amino acids. Here the CDR3 reads CASSAPGGAASYNEQFF. The CDR3 nucleotides are TGTGCCAGCAGTGCCCCCGGGGGGGCTGCCTCCTACAATGAGCAGTTCTTC.

There are many counts of this clonotype. The CDR3 DNA follows: TGTGCCAGCAATAAGGGTGAGGTGGCCAAAAACATTCAGTACTTC. It specifies CASNKGEVAKNIQYF. The chain carries TRBV28 and TRBJ2-4, with D uncertain. V lost 7 bases, J lost 1 base, and 14 bases lay in between. The germline gives CDR1 MDHEN, CDR2 SYDVKM. The CDR3 totals 15 residues. Full variable domain (missing parts from reference TRBV28 and TRBJ2-4): DVKVTQSSRYLVKRTGEKVFLECVQDMDHENMFWYRQDPGLGLRLIYFSYDVKMKEKGDIPEGYSVSREKKERFSLILESASTNQTSMYLCASNKGEVAKNIQYFGAGTRLSVL.

The chain carries TRBV3-1 and TRBJ2-2; 8 bases are a match to TRBD2. The CDR3 consists of 15 residues. Germline loops: CDR1 LGHDT, CDR2 YNNKEL (reference sequence). Trimming took 0 bases from V and 4 from J; bases not matched to a gene: 1. CDR3 protein: CASSQDTSGTGELFF. The CDR3 bases are TGTGCCAGCAGCCAAGATACTAGCGGCACCGGGGAGCTGTTTTTT.

This clonotype was observed many times. The chain links TRBV4-1 to TRBJ1-2; 8 positions match TRBD1. Germline trimming cut 0 bases from V and 8 bases from J; bases unmatched to any gene: 5. CDR3 length: 14 amino acids. Germline CDR1 MGHRA, CDR2 YSYEKL. CDR3 in amino acids: CASSQDGQGGGYTF. The CDR3 DNA is TGCGCCAGCAGCCAAGATGGACAGGGCGGAGGCTACACCTTC.

This clonotype occurred many times. The chain uses TRBV7-2 and TRBJ1-6; D might be TRBD1 (6 bases). The germline V and J ends were trimmed by 2 bases and 8 bases, with 22 bases remaining between them. The CDR3 covers 18 residues. Germline V gene lookup returns CDR1 SGHTA and CDR2 FQGNSA. As DNA, the CDR3 is TGTGCCAGCAGCTTAAGGAACTCCGGCGGACAGTGGCATTCACCCCTCCACTTT. Amino acids: CASSLRNSGGQWHSPLHF.

In DNA, the CDR3 is TGTGCCAGCAGCTTAGGTTCTGGGACGAGCGAAAAACTGTTTTTT. Its translation: CASSLGSGTSEKLFF. The chain recombines TRBV11-2 with TRBJ1-4, with D possibly being TRBD1 (5 bases). CDR1 is SGHAT, CDR2 FQNNGV, per germline. CDR3 length equals 15 residues. Trimming pared 1 base from V and 8 bases from J, leaving 14 bases between. Based on the CDR3 plus reference TRBV11-2 and TRBJ1-4, the full variable domain is EAGVAQSPRYKIIEKRQSVAFWCNPISGHATLYWYQQILGQGPKLLIQFQNNGVVDDSQLPKDRFSAERLKGVDSTLKIQPAKLEDSAVYLCASSLGSGTSEKLFFGSGTQLSVL.

At least ten counts were recorded for this clonotype. The rearrangement joins TRBV6-1 to TRBJ1-1; D might be TRBD1 (5 bases). Germline CDR1 MNHNS, CDR2 SASEGT. The V and J ends lost 7 bases and 11 bases respectively, with 14 bases between them. CDR3 length: 11 residues. The CDR3 sequence: CASTLGGYAFF. The DNA for the CDR3 is TGTGCCAGCACCCTCGGGGGATACGCTTTCTTT.

A note on this clonotype: Mismatch with germline at one junction end may stem from a read error. This rearrangement joins TRBV29-1 to TRBJ2-7, with 7 nucleotides matching TRBD2. This CDR3 comprises 13 residues. Germline V gene data show CDR1 as SQVTM and CDR2 as ANQGSEA. The CDR3 region has the DNA TGCAGCGCCGGAACGGGCGGGAGCTACGGGCAGTACTTC. It translates to CSAGTGGSYGQYF.

This clonotype was detected ten times or more. The chain links TRBV28 to TRBJ2-2; D unclear. This CDR3 is 16 amino acids long. V was shortened by 2 bases and J by 0 bases, with 10 bases between the two germline ends. Germline V lookup: CDR1 MDHEN, CDR2 SYDVKM. The CDR3 nucleotides are TGTGCCAGCAGTTTAACAAGGTTCGCGAACACCGGGGAGCTGTTTTTT. It yields the protein CASSLTRFANTGELFF.

At least ten counts were recorded for this clonotype. The chain is built from TRBV20-1 and TRBJ2-1; either TRBD1 or TRBD2 may supply D (5 bases each). The germline V gene has CDR1 DFQATT and CDR2 SNEGSKA (reference sequence). V was clipped by 4 bases and J by 3 bases, with 13 bases between them. There are 14 residues in the CDR3. CDR3 bases: TGCAGTGCTACAACCGGGACCAACTACAATGAGCAGTTCTTC. Its protein product is CSATTGTNYNEQFF.

The J gene is TRBJ2-7, the V gene TRBV5-1, with 9 bases matching TRBD1. The CDR3 runs 15 residues. Looked up from germline, CDR1 is SGHRS and CDR2 is YFSETQ. Trimming removed 4 bases from V and 4 bases from J; junction bases left unmatched: 9. This chain's CDR3 is CASSRTGTGQYEQYF. The CDR3 nucleotides read TGCGCCAGCAGCAGAACCGGGACAGGGCAATACGAGCAGTACTTC.

A note on this clonotype: With a much larger clone just one base away, this may be a read error. The chain couples TRBV19 to TRBJ2-2, with D possibly TRBD1 on 6 matching bases. There are 15 residues in the CDR3. From germline, CDR1 is LNHDA and CDR2 SQIVND (reference sequence). This CDR3 is CPSSSGTTNTGELFF. The CDR3 bases are TGTCCCAGTAGTTCCGGGACAACTAACACCGGGGAGCTGTTTTTT. The whole variable domain, remainder taken from reference TRBV19 and TRBJ2-2, is DGGITQSPKYLFRKEGQNVTLSCEQNLNHDAMYWYRQDPGQGLRLIYYSQIVNDFQKGDIAEGYSVSREKKESFPLTVTSAQKNPTAFYLCPSSSGTTNTGELFFGEGSRLTVL.

The chain joins TRBV5-8 to TRBJ2-1; 11 bases align to TRBD2. Germline loops: CDR1 SGHTS, CDR2 YDEGEE. Trimming cost V 1 base and J 0 bases; bases outside gene matches: 9. The CDR3 loop spans 19 amino acids. The CDR3 DNA reads as TGTGCCAGCAGCTTGTTGAGACTAGCGGGACGACACTCCTACAATGAGCAGTTCTTC. Its translation: CASSLLRLAGRHSYNEQFF.

This clonotype was detected many times. V and J are TRBV28 and TRBJ2-7, with D possibly being TRBD2 (5 bases). Trimming cost V 4 bases and J 3 bases, with 10 bases left between them. CDR1 and CDR2 from the germline V gene are MDHEN and SYDVKM. The CDR3 runs to 13 residues. The CDR3 protein is CASSYRGFYEQYF. The DNA of the CDR3 is TGTGCCAGCAGTTATCGAGGGTTCTACGAGCAGTACTTC.

In this sample, this clonotype turned up many times. The J gene is TRBJ2-7, the V gene TRBV24-1; 9 positions match TRBD1. Germline V lookup: CDR1 KGHDR, CDR2 SFDVKD. The CDR3 length is 15 residues. V lost 4 bases and J lost 3; bases outside the gene matches: 6. The chain's CDR3 is CATSDPGQGSYEQYF. CDR3 nucleotides: TGTGCCACCAGTGACCCGGGACAGGGAAGCTACGAGCAGTACTTC.